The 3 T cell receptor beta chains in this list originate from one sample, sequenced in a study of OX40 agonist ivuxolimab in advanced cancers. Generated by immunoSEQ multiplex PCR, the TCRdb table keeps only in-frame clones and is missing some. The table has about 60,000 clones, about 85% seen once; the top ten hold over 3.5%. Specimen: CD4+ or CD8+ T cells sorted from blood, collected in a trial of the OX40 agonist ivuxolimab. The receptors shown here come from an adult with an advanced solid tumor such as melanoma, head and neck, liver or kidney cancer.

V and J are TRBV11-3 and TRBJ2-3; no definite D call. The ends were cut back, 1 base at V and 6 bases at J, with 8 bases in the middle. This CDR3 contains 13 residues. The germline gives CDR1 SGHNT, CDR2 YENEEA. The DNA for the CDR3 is TGTGCCAGCAGCTTAGGTGGGATGGATACGCAGTATTTT. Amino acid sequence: CASSLGGMDTQYF.

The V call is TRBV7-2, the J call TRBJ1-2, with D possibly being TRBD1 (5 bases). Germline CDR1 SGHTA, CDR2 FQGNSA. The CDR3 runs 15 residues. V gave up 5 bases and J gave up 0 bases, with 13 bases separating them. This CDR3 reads CASSPGHLSNYGYTF. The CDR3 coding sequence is TGTGCCAGCAGCCCAGGACACCTATCTAACTATGGCTACACCTTC.

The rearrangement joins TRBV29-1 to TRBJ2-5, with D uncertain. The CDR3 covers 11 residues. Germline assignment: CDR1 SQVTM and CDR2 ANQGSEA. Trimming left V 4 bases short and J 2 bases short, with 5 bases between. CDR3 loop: CSVGTQETQYF. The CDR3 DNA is TGCAGCGTTGGGACGCAAGAGACCCAGTACTTC.